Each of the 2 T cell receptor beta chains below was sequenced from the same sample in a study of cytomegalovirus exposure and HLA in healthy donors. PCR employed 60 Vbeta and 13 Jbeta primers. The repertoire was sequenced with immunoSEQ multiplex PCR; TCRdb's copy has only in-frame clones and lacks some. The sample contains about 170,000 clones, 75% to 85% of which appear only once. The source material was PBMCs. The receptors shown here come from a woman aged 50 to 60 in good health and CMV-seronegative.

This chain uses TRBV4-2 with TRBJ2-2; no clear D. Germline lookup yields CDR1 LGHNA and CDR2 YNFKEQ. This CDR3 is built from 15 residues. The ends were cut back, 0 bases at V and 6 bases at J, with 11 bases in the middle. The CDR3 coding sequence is TGTGCCAGCAGCCAAGATCTGAGCGATCCCGGGGAGCTGTTTTTT. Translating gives CASSQDLSDPGELFF.

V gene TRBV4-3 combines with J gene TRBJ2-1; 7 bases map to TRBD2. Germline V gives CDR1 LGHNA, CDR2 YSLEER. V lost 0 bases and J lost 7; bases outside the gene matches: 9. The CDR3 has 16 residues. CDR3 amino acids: CASSQDLTGGRNEQFF. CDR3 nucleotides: TGCGCCAGCAGCCAAGATCTGACGGGAGGTCGGAATGAGCAGTTCTTC.